This TCR beta chain was documented in a study of T cell repertoires in cytomegalovirus infection. Study background: Public TCR beta signatures marked donors with CMV infection and the matching HLA. Findings of the study overall: Cumulative public TCR beta family frequency identified CMV carriers with the relevant HLA. The study found HLA-C-restricted CMV-specific TCR beta clonotypes dominating the ex vivo response.

Via MiXCR, TCRdb re-called the reads, giving one row per CDR3 protein. The sample holds about 770,000 distinct CDR3 sequences, almost 30% seen once. This clonotype has only a few counts. Its antigen is still unknown. This CDR3 is built from 19 residues. CDR1 is MNHNS, CDR2 SASEGT, per germline. Trimming left V 0 bases short and J 2 bases short, with 21 bases between. This rearrangement joins TRBV6-1 to TRBJ2-3, with a weak D call TRBD1 (5 bases). This TCR was recovered from a human donor in good health (CMV status not recorded). Some clones in this sample may be carry-over from other donors' samples. This specimen consisted of cultured CD8+ T cells from PBMCs, obtained from culture after CMV antigen stimulation. CDR3 protein: CASSEAARWYRSTTDTQYF. The CDR3 nucleotides are TGTGCCAGCAGTGAAGCAGCTAGGTGGTACAGGTCTACCACAGATACGCAGTATTTT.